This T cell receptor (beta chain) was profiled in a study of T cell repertoires in chronic hepatitis B (dated by TCRdb to about 2019). Preparation of the library involved the immunoSEQ multiplex PCR assay. The immuneACCESS repertoire file appears here via TCRdb, limited to in-frame rearrangements. These files lack a portion of the clones; in checked studies, under half of the deficit traces to unresolved V genes, and the cause of the others is not known. The sample data list more than 1,000 clones, and more than 60% of these were observed just once. Roughly 8.5% of the sample lies in the top ten. A word on this clone: Its antigen is not yet known. No per-base quality is available; no much larger clone lies one base away.

CDR1 and CDR2 were assigned from the germline V gene (reference sequence) as LNHDA and SQIVND. V gives up 1 base and J gives up 8 bases, and the segment between their germline ends measures 6 bases. Inclusive of the bounding cysteine and phenylalanine, the CDR3 is 12 residues long. Kept here is only the CDR3 DNA, which spans 36 bases and is read in frame from base 1. This sequence originates from a human donor with chronic hepatitis B virus infection. The sample was total CD8+ T cells from PBMCs. The sequence joins TRBV19 to TRBJ2-1, with the D gene not clear enough to name. DNA sequence: TGTGCCAGTAGTATAGCGTCGGATGAGCAGTTCTTC. Its product reads: CASSIASDEQFF.